Presented here are 22 T cell receptor beta chains from one specimen sequenced in a study of shared clonotypes between healthy human individuals. Only in-frame clones appear in the TCRdb table, and some are missing; sequencing was by immunoSEQ multiplex PCR. Of roughly 590,000 clones listed, roughly 95% are singletons. Naivety among CD8 cells was defined by CD45RO negativity and positive CCR7 selection, thereby excluding terminally differentiated effector memory CD45RA+ cells. The sequencing input was naive CD8+ T cells sorted from blood. The origin of the receptors is a woman aged 30 to 39 in good health.

The chain employs TRBV14 and TRBJ2-5, with D perhaps given as TRBD1 or TRBD2 (5 bases each). The J call may not be correct, given that the DNA end is closer to TRBJ2-7. Looked up from germline, CDR1 is SGHDN and CDR2 is FVKESK. CDR3 length: 17 residues. The CDR3 nucleotides are TGTGCCAGCAGCCAAGATGGTTTTCGAGAAGGGGAGTACGAGCAGTACTTC. Amino acid sequence: CASSQDGFREGEYEQYF.

This sequence joins TRBV6-5 and TRBJ2-7; 10 positions agree with TRBD2. The junction had 6 bases not matched to a gene; V was cut back by 2 bases and J by 2 bases. CDR3 length equals 16 residues. From germline, CDR1 is MNHEY and CDR2 SVGAGI. CDR3 loop: CASSYATSGPPYEQYF. CDR3 sequence (DNA): TGTGCCAGCAGTTACGCGACTAGCGGGCCGCCCTACGAGCAGTACTTC.

The chain employs TRBV5-4 and TRBJ2-7; D may be TRBD1 (6 bases). Per germline, CDR1 SGHNT and CDR2 YYREEE (reference sequence). The CDR3 is 14 amino acids. Trimming left V 7 bases short and J 1 base short, with 15 bases between. CDR3 sequence (DNA): TGTGCCAGCGCAGCCGGGGACAAGTCCTACGAGCAGTACTTC. This sequence encodes CASAAGDKSYEQYF.

V and J are TRBV28 and TRBJ2-2; no definite D call. Trimming pared 1 base from V and 7 bases from J, leaving 10 bases between. Germline CDR1 and CDR2: MDHEN and SYDVKM. CDR3 length: 14 residues. The CDR3 DNA sequence: TGTGCCAGCAGTTTATCCCCACCAGGCGGGGAGCTGTTTTTT. This codes for CASSLSPPGGELFF.

This clone has only one observation. The genes are TRBV27 and TRBJ1-2; D not certain. From germline, CDR1 is MNHEY and CDR2 SMNVEV (reference sequence). This CDR3 region has 14 residues. Trimming took 5 bases from V and 4 from J, leaving 14 bases between them. The CDR3 sequence: CASSLQTNGYGYTF. The CDR3 DNA follows: TGTGCCAGCAGTCTACAGACGAACGGCTATGGCTACACCTTC.

This chain connects TRBV7-3 to TRBJ2-7; 8 bases map to TRBD2. V was clipped by 5 bases and J by 2 bases; unmatched bases: 8. Germline V gene sequence: CDR1 SGHTA, CDR2 FQGTGA. The CDR3 runs to 15 residues. CDR3 sequence (DNA): TGTGCCAGCAGCCCAACCGGGACTAGTACCTACGAGCAGTACTTC. This codes for CASSPTGTSTYEQYF.

The chain links TRBV5-8 to TRBJ2-7; D may be TRBD1 or TRBD2 (5 bases each). The CDR3 is made up of 12 amino acids. Looked up from germline, CDR1 is SGHTS and CDR2 is YDEGEE. V was shortened by 6 bases and J by 5 bases, with 12 bases between the two germline ends. This chain's CDR3 is CASKGSKNEQYF. DNA for the CDR3: TGTGCCAGCAAGGGGAGCAAGAACGAGCAGTACTTC.

The gene calls are TRBV27 and TRBJ2-7; D is perhaps TRBD1 (5 bases). The V end was cut by 8 bases, the J end by 3 bases, with 20 bases between. The CDR3 length is 15 residues. Germline values: CDR1 MNHEY, CDR2 SMNVEV (reference sequence). CDR3 sequence reads: CASGGHESLSYEQYF. CDR3 in DNA: TGTGCCAGCGGCGGACACGAGTCCCTTAGCTACGAGCAGTACTTC.

Details on this clone: Other DNA variants within this sample encode the same CDR3. The CDR3 region has the DNA TGTGCCAGCAGTAGGACTAGCGGAGATCAAGAGACCCAGTACTTC. Amino acid sequence: CASSRTSGDQETQYF. The gene calls are TRBV27 and TRBJ2-5, with TRBD2 identical over 10 bases. Germline assignment: CDR1 MNHEY and CDR2 SMNVEV (reference sequence). The CDR3 runs to 15 residues. V shed 5 bases, J shed 2 bases, and the junction held 5 bases outside the gene matches.

The chain couples TRBV9 to TRBJ2-1; a possible D gene is TRBD2 (6 bases). Trimming removed 0 bases at V and 10 bases at J, with 14 bases between. In germline, CDR1 is SGDLS, CDR2 YYNGEE. The CDR3 is 14 amino acids. In DNA form, the CDR3 reads TGTGCCAGCAGCGTAGAGGGGCGGGGAGAGGAGCAGTTCTTC. Residues: CASSVEGRGEEQFF.

This sequence joins TRBV7-8 and TRBJ2-1, with D tentatively TRBD1 or TRBD2 (6 bases each). V was pared by 4 bases and J by 2 bases, with 12 bases between. Per germline, CDR1 SGHVS and CDR2 FQNEAQ. The CDR3 runs 15 residues. CDR3 region: CASSSGGGPYNEQFF. The CDR3 bases are TGTGCCAGCAGCTCCGGGGGCGGACCCTACAATGAGCAGTTCTTC.

This chain joins TRBV28 and TRBJ2-5, with a possible D match to TRBD2 (5 bases). Trimming removed 4 bases from V and 2 bases from J, with 14 bases in between. This CDR3 comprises 15 residues. The germline gives CDR1 MDHEN, CDR2 SYDVKM. CDR3 nucleotides: TGTGCCAGCAGTTCCGCGGGCAGGTTGCAAGAGACCCAGTACTTC. Protein: CASSSAGRLQETQYF.

The chain recombines TRBV5-6 with TRBJ2-3, with D unclear. The germline gives CDR1 SGHDT, CDR2 YYEEEE. V was shortened by 1 base and J by 0 bases, with 6 bases between the two germline ends. The length of the CDR3 is 14 residues. As DNA, the CDR3 is TGTGCCAGCAGCTTGCAGTATAGCACAGATACGCAGTATTTT. As protein: CASSLQYSTDTQYF.

The chain carries TRBV5-1 and TRBJ2-5, with TRBD2 matching over 7 bases. The CDR3 totals 15 residues. The V and J ends lost 3 bases and 5 bases, in that order; junction bases with no gene match: 10. Looked up from germline, CDR1 is SGHRS and CDR2 is YFSETQ. DNA for the CDR3: TGCGCCAGCAGCTGGACTAGAGGGACGGGGGAGACCCAGTACTTC. It specifies CASSWTRGTGETQYF.

The chain has TRBV18 and TRBJ2-5, with 8 bases lining up with TRBD1. V gave up 6 bases and J gave up 2 bases; unmatched junction bases: 14. Germline CDR1 KGHSH, CDR2 LQKENI. This CDR3 region has 17 residues. The CDR3 reads CASSLIGQGALQETQYF. CDR3 coding DNA: TGTGCCAGCTCCCTGATTGGGCAGGGGGCTCTTCAAGAGACCCAGTACTTC.

The J gene is TRBJ2-7, the V gene TRBV28; D might be TRBD1 or TRBD2, each matching 6 bases. CDR1 is MDHEN, CDR2 SYDVKM, per germline. The CDR3 totals 14 residues. With 5 bases removed from V and 4 bases from J, the gap between germline ends came to 15 bases. CDR3 amino acids: CASSVAGGHYEQYF. CDR3 coding DNA: TGTGCCAGCAGTGTCGCCGGGGGCCATTACGAGCAGTACTTC.

The chain carries TRBV5-4 and TRBJ2-3; possibly TRBD2 for D (5 bases). The CDR3 extends over 12 amino acids. Trimming removed 5 bases from V and 5 bases from J, with 9 bases in between. Germline CDR1 and CDR2: SGHNT and YYREEE (reference sequence). The CDR3 protein is CASREAGDTQYF. CDR3 nucleotide sequence: TGTGCCAGCAGAGAGGCGGGAGATACGCAGTATTTT.

Written as DNA, the CDR3 is TGCAGCGCGGGACAGGGACCTAAACATGAGACCCAGTACTTC. It translates to CSAGQGPKHETQYF. This chain connects TRBV29-1 to TRBJ2-5, with 9 bases aligning to TRBD1. CDR1 SQVTM and CDR2 ANQGSEA come from the germline V gene. This CDR3 is 14 amino acids long. V was clipped by 7 bases and J by 5 bases; unmatched bases: 11.

The DNA for the CDR3 is TGTGCCAGCAGCTCCCCCCGGACTAGCAGGGACACAGATACGCAGTATTTT. Translating it yields CASSSPRTSRDTDTQYF. V gene TRBV28 combines with J gene TRBJ2-3, with 8 bases lining up with TRBD2. Trimming cost V 6 bases and J 2 bases; bases outside gene matches: 13. The CDR3 extends over 17 amino acids. Germline V lookup: CDR1 MDHEN, CDR2 SYDVKM.

The rearrangement joins TRBV7-6 to TRBJ2-1; 11 bases map to TRBD2. The V gene end was trimmed by 7 bases and the J gene end by 7 bases; junction bases not matched to a gene: 9. The CDR3 consists of 15 residues. Germline V CDR1 and CDR2: SGHVS, FNYEAQ. CDR3 in DNA: TGTGCCAGCACCCTACTAGCGGGAGAAGGTAATGAGCAGTTCTTC. Residues: CASTLLAGEGNEQFF.

About this clone: The same CDR3 also results from other DNA sequences found in this sample. The J gene is TRBJ1-2, the V gene TRBV2; D is unresolved. The CDR3 is made up of 13 amino acids. The V end lost 3 bases, the J end lost 4 bases, and 9 bases lay between the germline ends. The germline V gene encodes CDR1 SNHLY and CDR2 FYNNEI. Here the CDR3 reads CASSDPSGYGYTF. CDR3 coding DNA: TGTGCCAGCAGTGACCCCAGCGGCTATGGCTACACCTTC.

The count of this clone is one. The CDR3, as DNA: TGCGCCAGCAGTGCTGACTATTCCAAAAACATTCAGTACTTC. Protein product: CASSADYSKNIQYF. The chain joins TRBV10-2 to TRBJ2-4, with D perhaps TRBD2 (5 bases). Between the trimmed V and J ends, which lost 4 bases and 2 bases, there was a span of 9 bases. Germline lookup yields CDR1 WSHSY and CDR2 SAAADI. The CDR3 sequence is 14 residues long.